The 27 T cell receptor beta chains given below trace back to one sample, sequenced in a study of T-cell reconstitution after alpha-beta-depleted transplantation in children. The library targeted TCRbeta and was prepared with unique molecular identifiers. TCRdb reprocessed the PCR reads via MiXCR and lists one record per CDR3 protein. Seen here are some 80,000 distinct CDR3 sequences, 15% to 20% observed once, and the top ten hold approximately 51%. The starting material was PBMCs, mostly from graft donor cells, obtained 360 days after TCRalphabeta/CD19-depleted stem cell transplant. The receptors shown here come from a male patient aged 2 to 9 who had a stem cell transplant for acute lymphoblastic leukemia, so the T cells may come from the graft donor.

This chain connects TRBV4-2 to TRBJ2-7; 13 bases line up with TRBD2. The CDR3 is made up of 19 amino acids. J gave up 3 bases and V 1 base, and 12 bases lay outside the gene matches. Looked up from germline, CDR1 is LGHNA and CDR2 is YNFKEQ. This CDR3 is CASSQGGLAGPLGGYEQYF. CDR3 bases: TGTGCCAGCAGCCAAGGGGGACTAGCGGGACCACTTGGTGGCTACGAGCAGTACTTC.

The chain has TRBV7-9 and TRBJ2-5; D unresolved. The CDR3 totals 13 residues. In germline, CDR1 is SEHNR, CDR2 FQNEAQ (reference sequence). The V end was cut by 5 bases, the J end by 0 bases, with 7 bases between. CDR3 protein: CASSRGNQETQYF. The CDR3 DNA sequence: TGTGCCAGCAGCCGCGGAAACCAAGAGACCCAGTACTTC.

This clonotype was found many times. CDR3: CASSQDSYNEQFF. The CDR3 DNA follows: TGTGCCAGCAGCCAAGACAGCTACAATGAGCAGTTCTTC. This sequence joins TRBV4-2 and TRBJ2-1; D remains unclear. Germline-derived CDR1 and CDR2 are LGHNA and YNFKEQ. This CDR3 spans 13 amino acids. V shed 0 bases and J shed 3 bases, with 3 bases lying between them.

This clonotype has only a few counts. J is TRBJ2-4 and V is TRBV6-1; 9 nucleotides match TRBD1. Germline V gene lookup returns CDR1 MNHNS and CDR2 SASEGT. This CDR3 comprises 15 residues. V lost 4 bases to trimming and J lost 3 bases; unmatched junction nucleotides: 4. In DNA form, the CDR3 reads TGTGCCAGCAGTGCACAGGGGGCGGGCAAAAACATTCAGTACTTC. This translates into CASSAQGAGKNIQYF.

This clonotype has just a few counts. This sequence joins TRBV7-8 and TRBJ1-2; tentatively, D is TRBD1 (5 bases). Germline V gene data show CDR1 as SGHVS and CDR2 as FQNEAQ. Trimming cost V 0 bases and J 8 bases, with 10 bases left between them. This CDR3 region has 13 residues. Here the CDR3 reads CASSLAGWGGYTF. For the CDR3, the DNA is TGTGCCAGCAGCTTAGCGGGGTGGGGCGGCTACACCTTC.

This clonotype was counted between two and nine times. CDR3 nucleotide sequence: TGCAGTGCTATTAGGACTAGCGGGAGTGATACGCAGTATTTT. Residues: CSAIRTSGSDTQYF. V usage is TRBV20-1 and J usage is TRBJ2-3, with 13 bases aligning to TRBD2. V lost 4 bases to trimming and J lost 6 bases; unmatched junction nucleotides: 4. The length of the CDR3 is 14 residues. Per germline, CDR1 DFQATT and CDR2 SNEGSKA (reference sequence).

The chain has TRBV2 and TRBJ2-1, with no clear D. CDR3 length: 10 amino acids. Germline lookup yields CDR1 SNHLY and CDR2 FYNNEI. V was cut by 7 bases and J by 6 bases, with 4 bases left in between. Written as DNA, the CDR3 is TGTGCCAGCACCTTCAATGAGCAGTTCTTC. Protein product: CASTFNEQFF.

In nucleotides, the CDR3 is TGCGCCAGCAGCCGACTAGCGGGAGAGGTAGATACGCAGTATTTT. Translation gives CASSRLAGEVDTQYF. The chain carries TRBV5-1 and TRBJ2-3; the match to TRBD2 covers 12 bases. J lost 5 bases, V lost 4 bases, and 5 bases had no gene match. CDR3 length equals 15 residues. Germline CDR1 and CDR2: SGHRS and YFSETQ. The full variable domain, completed using reference TRBV5-1 and TRBJ2-3, is KAGVTQTPRYLIKTRGQQVTLSCSPISGHRSVSWYQQTPGQGLQFLFEYFSETQRNKGNFPGRFSGRQFSNSRSEMNVSTLELGDSALYLCASSRLAGEVDTQYFGPGTRLTVL.

The chain has TRBV7-9 and TRBJ2-7; 10 nucleotides align to TRBD1. Trimming at V came to 4 bases and at J to 7 bases, leaving 7 bases not matched to a gene. Germline V gives CDR1 SEHNR, CDR2 FQNEAQ (reference sequence). The CDR3 is 14 residues long. The CDR3 is CASSSRQGAREQYF. DNA of the CDR3: TGTGCCAGCAGCTCACGACAGGGGGCGAGGGAGCAGTACTTC.

This clonotype was detected only a few times. V and J are TRBV7-9 and TRBJ2-1, with D unresolved. The CDR3 consists of 12 residues. Trimming stripped 5 bases from V and 4 bases from J, with 6 bases between. The germline V gene encodes CDR1 SEHNR and CDR2 FQNEAQ (reference sequence). The CDR3 sequence: CASSLTYNEQFF. The CDR3 DNA follows: TGTGCCAGCAGCCTGACTTACAATGAGCAGTTCTTC. The whole variable domain, remainder taken from reference TRBV7-9 and TRBJ2-1, is DTGVSQNPRHKITKRGQNVTFRCDPISEHNRLYWYRQTLGQGPEFLTYFQNEAQLEKSRLLSDRFSAERPKGSFSTLEIQRTEQGDSAMYLCASSLTYNEQFFGPGTRLTVL.

The chain links TRBV30 to TRBJ2-5; D possibly matches TRBD1 or TRBD2 (5 bases each). Germline V CDR1 and CDR2: GTSNPN, SVGIG (reference sequence). The length of the CDR3 is 15 residues. V lost 1 base and J 5 bases, leaving 17 bases between the germline ends. CDR3 protein: CAWSAPGPGIETQYF. CDR3 nucleotides: TGTGCCTGGAGTGCTCCGGGACCGGGAATTGAGACCCAGTACTTC.

This clonotype was detected only once. The CDR3 sequence is CASSLITSVGYNEQFF. In nucleotides, the CDR3 is TGTGCCAGCAGCCTTATTACTAGCGTCGGATACAATGAGCAGTTCTTC. The V gene is TRBV11-2, the J gene TRBJ2-1; 7 nucleotides agree with TRBD2. From germline, CDR1 is SGHAT and CDR2 FQNNGV. The CDR3 totals 16 residues. J gave up 4 bases and V 5 bases, and 11 bases lay outside the gene matches.

The chain joins TRBV12-3 or TRBV12-4 to TRBJ1-5; D not resolved. This CDR3 has 13 amino acids. V gave up 6 bases and J gave up 8 bases, with 14 bases separating them. DNA for the CDR3: TGTGCCAGCAGATTAAGGGAGGCGAAGCCCCAGCATTTT. It translates to CASRLREAKPQHF.

The chain links TRBV10-2 to TRBJ1-1; D is uncertain. Germline lookup yields CDR1 WSHSY and CDR2 SAAADI. The V gene lost 4 bases and the J gene lost 3 bases, with 9 bases spanning the gap. The CDR3 sequence is 13 residues long. CDR3 residues: CASSVPQDTEAFF. The CDR3 DNA reads as TGCGCCAGCAGTGTACCCCAGGACACTGAAGCTTTCTTT.

The chain employs TRBV5-1 and TRBJ2-7; D perhaps matches TRBD2 (5 bases). Germline loops: CDR1 SGHRS, CDR2 YFSETQ. There are 14 residues in the CDR3. Trimming took 2 bases from V and 0 from J, leaving 9 bases between them. This CDR3 reads CASSFTTSSYEQYF. The CDR3 region has the DNA TGCGCCAGCAGCTTTACCACTAGCTCCTACGAGCAGTACTTC.

This clonotype was seen a few times. This chain uses TRBV10-3 with TRBJ2-1, with D maybe TRBD2 (7 bases). V shed 4 bases and J shed 8 bases, with 18 bases lying between them. Germline-derived CDR1 and CDR2 are ENHRY and SYGVKD. The CDR3 covers 15 residues. Here the CDR3 reads CAISAGAGVRDEQFF. In DNA form, the CDR3 reads TGTGCCATCAGTGCGGGGGCGGGAGTAAGGGATGAGCAGTTCTTC.

This rearrangement joins TRBV5-5 to TRBJ1-1; D gene unclear. Germline-derived CDR1 and CDR2 are SGHKS and YYEKEE (reference sequence). The CDR3 is 15 residues long. V dropped 3 bases and J dropped 0 bases, with 12 bases sitting between them. In DNA, the CDR3 is TGTGCCAGCAGCTCTTCGATTAAGCTGAACACTGAAGCTTTCTTT. It yields the protein CASSSSIKLNTEAFF.

This clonotype occurred many times. The V gene is TRBV5-1, the J gene TRBJ1-1; the D gene is possibly TRBD1 (6 bases). With 2 bases removed from V and 6 bases from J, the gap between germline ends came to 17 bases. Germline values: CDR1 SGHRS, CDR2 YFSETQ. This CDR3 region has 15 residues. As DNA, the CDR3 is TGCGCCAGCAGCTTTTTTAGGGACAACAAGCCTGAAGCTTTCTTT. Residues: CASSFFRDNKPEAFF.

This clonotype ranks as medium-sized. Written as DNA, the CDR3 is TGTGCCATCAGTGAGGGTCCCCCCGCTGGAAATGAGCAGTTCTTC. Amino acid sequence: CAISEGPPAGNEQFF. The chain joins TRBV10-3 to TRBJ2-1; D gene ambiguous. The ends were cut back, 2 bases at V and 7 bases at J, with 15 bases in the middle. From germline, CDR1 is ENHRY and CDR2 SYGVKD. There are 15 residues in the CDR3.

Many counts were recorded for this clonotype. CDR3 nucleotides: TGCGCCAGCAGCCAAGGACTAGCGGGAGTCTCCTACAATGAGCAGTTCTTC. This translates into CASSQGLAGVSYNEQFF. This sequence joins TRBV5-1 and TRBJ2-1; 13 bases are a match to TRBD2. Germline CDR1 reads SGHRS; CDR2 reads YFSETQ. The V gene end was trimmed by 4 bases and the J gene end by 0 bases; junction bases not matched to a gene: 4. This CDR3 is built from 17 residues.

Only a few counts were recorded for this clonotype. This chain links TRBV24-1 with TRBJ2-5; maybe TRBD1 (6 bases). CDR3 length: 15 residues. Looked up from germline, CDR1 is KGHDR and CDR2 is SFDVKD. V was shortened by 4 bases and J by 3 bases, with 14 bases between the two germline ends. CDR3 sequence reads: CATSDFRDTKETQYF. In nucleotides, the CDR3 is TGTGCCACCAGTGACTTCCGGGACACTAAAGAGACCCAGTACTTC.

This chain connects TRBV30 to TRBJ2-7; the D gene is possibly TRBD1 (5 bases). CDR1 is GTSNPN and CDR2 is SVGIG in the germline V gene (reference sequence). V was cut by 0 bases and J by 6 bases, with 15 bases left in between. The CDR3 has 14 residues. CDR3 sequence: CAWSVLGQLGEQYF. CDR3 DNA sequence: TGTGCCTGGAGTGTACTTGGACAATTGGGCGAGCAGTACTTC.

The chain uses TRBV12-3 or TRBV12-4 and TRBJ2-1; 11 positions agree with TRBD2. The CDR3 runs 17 residues. J gave up 5 bases and V 5 bases, and 11 bases lay outside the gene matches. The DNA for the CDR3 is TGTGCCAGCAGTCCTAACCGACTAGCGGGATACAACAATGAGCAGTTCTTC. Translated: CASSPNRLAGYNNEQFF.

The rearrangement uses TRBV28 and TRBJ2-3; D gene unclear. The CDR3 loop spans 21 amino acids. Germline loops: CDR1 MDHEN, CDR2 SYDVKM. Trimming pared 6 bases from V and 3 bases from J, leaving 34 bases between. The CDR3 DNA reads TGTGCCAGCAGCCCCCCTTCTTGGAGCGACCCATTGGTGGCTACTACAGATACGCAGTATTTT. Its translation: CASSPPSWSDPLVATTDTQYF.

The V call is TRBV7-9, the J call TRBJ2-2, with D perhaps being TRBD1 or TRBD2 (6 bases each). CDR3 length equals 15 residues. The V end was cut by 8 bases, the J end by 6 bases, with 19 bases between. Germline CDR1 SEHNR, CDR2 FQNEAQ (reference sequence). The CDR3 region has the DNA TGTGCCAGCCGGAGGGGGGCCACTAAGGCCGGGGAGCTGTTTTTT. This translates into CASRRGATKAGELFF. The variable domain in full, with the rest retrieved from reference TRBV7-9 and TRBJ2-2, is DTGVSQNPRHKITKRGQNVTFRCDPISEHNRLYWYRQTLGQGPEFLTYFQNEAQLEKSRLLSDRFSAERPKGSFSTLEIQRTEQGDSAMYLCASRRGATKAGELFFGEGSRLTVL.

This rearrangement joins TRBV5-1 to TRBJ2-5; D remains ambiguous. The V end was cut by 2 bases, the J end by 2 bases, with 10 bases between. This CDR3 has 14 amino acids. The germline gives CDR1 SGHRS, CDR2 YFSETQ. CDR3 DNA: TGCGCCAGCAGCTTTCGGGTCCCGCAAGAGACCCAGTACTTC. Translated, it gives CASSFRVPQETQYF.

There are many counts of this clonotype. This chain uses TRBV9 with TRBJ2-1; TRBD2 agrees at 8 bases. V was clipped by 0 bases and J by 5 bases; unmatched bases: 1. Germline V gene sequence: CDR1 SGDLS, CDR2 YYNGEE. CDR3 length: 14 residues. The CDR3 protein is CASSVVAGNNEQFF. The CDR3, as DNA: TGTGCCAGCAGCGTAGTAGCGGGGAACAATGAGCAGTTCTTC.